One sample yielded the 12 T cell receptor beta chains listed below, sequenced in a study of cytomegalovirus exposure and HLA in healthy donors. In the PCR, 60 Vbeta and 13 Jbeta primers were used. The protocol was immunoSEQ multiplex PCR, while the TCRdb copy is restricted to in-frame clones and leaves out a portion. This listing includes approximately 47,000 clones. The sequencing sample was made of PBMCs. The receptors were gathered from a male donor in good health and CMV-seronegative.

The V and J genes are TRBV5-6 and TRBJ2-2; 7 nucleotides agree with TRBD1. The CDR3 length is 12 residues. Trimming took 4 bases from V and 9 from J; bases not matched to a gene: 3. Germline V gene data show CDR1 as SGHDT and CDR2 as YYEEEE. DNA for the CDR3: TGTGCCAGCAGCGACAGGGACCGGGAGCTGTTTTTT. Translated: CASSDRDRELFF.

The chain has TRBV4-1 and TRBJ1-5, with D maybe TRBD1 (5 bases). The CDR3 covers 19 residues. Trimming stripped 0 bases from V and 2 bases from J, with 20 bases between. Looked up from germline, CDR1 is MGHRA and CDR2 is YSYEKL. DNA of the CDR3: TGCGCCAGCAGCCAAGATCCCTGGGGGGAAGTTACTGGCAATCAGCCCCAGCATTTT. This sequence encodes CASSQDPWGEVTGNQPQHF.

V is TRBV7-9 and J is TRBJ1-1, with a weak D call TRBD1 (6 bases). The ends were cut back, 5 bases at V and 1 base at J, with 17 bases in the middle. Looked up from germline, CDR1 is SEHNR and CDR2 is FQNEAQ (reference sequence). This CDR3 contains 16 residues. CDR3 in DNA: TGTGCCAGCAGCCCTCCCGGGACAAAGAGGAACACTGAAGCTTTCTTT. Translation gives CASSPPGTKRNTEAFF.

This chain connects TRBV7-8 to TRBJ2-7; tentative D call: TRBD1 (5 bases). Germline CDR1 reads SGHVS; CDR2 reads FQNEAQ. The V end lost 3 bases, the J end lost 4 bases, and 7 bases lay between the germline ends. The CDR3 totals 12 residues. CDR3 protein: CASSFQGYEQYF. As DNA, the CDR3 is TGTGCCAGCAGCTTTCAGGGTTACGAGCAGTACTTC. Variable domain in full (rest from reference TRBV7-8 and TRBJ2-7): GAGVSQSPRYKVAKRGQDVALRCDPISGHVSLFWYQQALGQGPEFLTYFQNEAQLDKSGLPSDRFFAERPEGSVSTLKIQRTQQEDSAVYLCASSFQGYEQYFGPGTRLTVT.

The chain employs TRBV6-5 and TRBJ1-1; D is unresolved. The germline CDR1 and CDR2 sequences are MNHEY and SVGAGI. Trimming shortened V by 0 bases and J by 0 bases, and 11 bases separated the two germline ends. The CDR3 has 16 residues. CDR3 coding DNA: TGTGCCAGCAGTTACTCGAGCGGAGGGCTGAACACTGAAGCTTTCTTT. Its protein is CASSYSSGGLNTEAFF.

DNA for the CDR3: TGTGCCAGCAGTTTCCAGGGTATCACAGATACGCAGTATTTT. Protein product: CASSFQGITDTQYF. V usage is TRBV6-5 and J usage is TRBJ2-3; perhaps TRBD1 as D (5 bases). With 4 bases removed from V and 2 bases from J, the gap between germline ends came to 10 bases. Germline CDR1 reads MNHEY; CDR2 reads SVGAGI. The CDR3 is 14 residues long.

The chain links TRBV19 to TRBJ2-3; D not certain. This CDR3 contains 14 residues. The germline V and J ends were trimmed by 4 bases and 1 base, with 9 bases remaining between them. The V gene's germline CDR1 is LNHDA and CDR2 SQIVND (reference sequence). The CDR3: CASSTPAGTDTQYF. The CDR3 DNA is TGTGCCAGTAGTACCCCGGCGGGCACAGATACGCAGTATTTT.

This chain connects TRBV9 to TRBJ1-6, with TRBD1 as a possible D gene (6 bases). Germline V gene data show CDR1 as SGDLS and CDR2 as YYNGEE. The V end was cut by 4 bases, the J end by 5 bases, with 13 bases between. The CDR3 is made up of 15 amino acids. CDR3 nucleotide sequence: TGTGCCAGCAGCCCAGCGGGACATCATAATTCACCCCTCCACTTT. It codes for CASSPAGHHNSPLHF.

J is TRBJ2-2 and V is TRBV5-6, with D perhaps TRBD1 (6 bases). Germline CDR1 and CDR2: SGHDT and YYEEEE. Trimming removed 0 bases from V and 6 bases from J, with 12 bases in between. The length of the CDR3 is 15 residues. The CDR3 spells CASSLGHRVAGELFF. For the CDR3, the DNA is TGTGCCAGCAGCTTGGGCCACAGGGTGGCCGGGGAGCTGTTTTTT.

The chain joins TRBV6-5 to TRBJ2-7; 8 bases fit TRBD1. Germline V gene lookup returns CDR1 MNHEY and CDR2 SVGAGI. V was pared by 5 bases and J by 2 bases, with 5 bases of the junction left unmatched. This CDR3 has 14 residues. The chain's CDR3 is CASSRDRTPYEQYF. The CDR3 region has the DNA TGTGCCAGCAGTAGGGACAGGACTCCCTACGAGCAGTACTTC.

As regards this clone: A junction boundary mismatches the germline segment, possibly from a read error. The rearrangement joins TRBV7-7 to TRBJ2-5; D not certain. Germline-derived CDR1 and CDR2 are SSHAT and FNYEAQ (reference sequence). CDR3 length equals 13 residues. DNA for the CDR3: TGTGCTAGCAGCTTAGTCCTAGGAGAGACCCAGTACTTC. Amino acid sequence: CASSLVLGETQYF.

The chain uses TRBV14 and TRBJ1-1, with unresolved D. Deletions cut 4 bases from V and 5 bases from J, with 11 bases between. This CDR3 region has 13 residues. Germline V gives CDR1 SGHDN, CDR2 FVKESK. In DNA form, the CDR3 reads TGTGCCAGCAGCCGGACGGGGAATACTGAAGCTTTCTTT. Translating gives CASSRTGNTEAFF.